The next 22 T cell receptor beta chains were all read from a single sample in a study of blood T cell repertoires in COVID-19. Assay used: immunoSEQ multiplex PCR; TCRdb lists only in-frame clones, some missing. The sample contains about 260,000 clones, about 86% of which appear only once. The sequenced sample was peripheral blood. The receptors shown here come from a man in his late teens or twenties with active or convalescent COVID-19.

This sequence joins TRBV7-9 and TRBJ1-1; D possibly corresponds to TRBD1 (6 bases). The CDR3 consists of 15 residues. Trimming took off 1 base at V and 1 base at J, with 10 bases between the two ends. The germline gives CDR1 SEHNR, CDR2 FQNEAQ (reference sequence). The CDR3 spells CASSLGRQENTEAFF. Here the CDR3 DNA reads TGTGCCAGCAGCTTAGGGAGACAGGAGAACACTGAAGCTTTCTTT.

V and J are TRBV11-2 and TRBJ2-7; a weak D match, TRBD2 (6 bases). The CDR3 has 15 amino acids. Trimming left V 1 base short and J 4 bases short, with 14 bases between. Germline-derived CDR1 and CDR2 are SGHAT and FQNNGV. The CDR3 loop is CASSLARTGLYEQYF. The CDR3, as DNA: TGTGCCAGCAGCTTAGCGCGGACGGGACTTTACGAGCAGTACTTC.

V is TRBV2 and J is TRBJ2-1, with 8 nucleotides matching TRBD1. This CDR3 contains 14 residues. After removal of 6 bases from V and 5 bases from J, the junction contained 6 bases not matched to a gene. CDR1 and CDR2 (germline): SNHLY, FYNNEI. CDR3 sequence reads: CASRAGQGDNEQFF. Written as DNA, the CDR3 is TGTGCCAGCAGGGCCGGACAGGGAGACAATGAGCAGTTCTTC.

The rearrangement joins TRBV3-1 (or the pseudogene TRBV3-2) to TRBJ2-7; possible D gene TRBD2, 5 bases. The germline V and J ends were trimmed by 0 bases and 4 bases, with 13 bases remaining between them. Germline V gives CDR1 LGHDT, CDR2 YNNKEL (reference sequence). The CDR3 is made up of 15 amino acids. Here the CDR3 DNA reads TGTGCCAGCAGCCAAGATACTAGTATCCGGTACGAGCAGTACTTC. It is translated as CASSQDTSIRYEQYF.

Points on this clone: One junction end does not reproduce the germline sequence, and a read error may be involved. The chain carries TRBV7-7 and TRBJ2-5; perhaps TRBD2 as D (5 bases). Germline-derived CDR1 and CDR2 are SSHAT and FNYEAQ (reference sequence). This CDR3 is built from 16 residues. The CDR3 nucleotides are TGTGCTAGCAGCCCGGGTGTGCTTCGGGAAAGGGAGACCCAGTACTTC. Protein sequence: CASSPGVLRERETQYF.

This chain links TRBV27 with TRBJ1-3; no clear D. Germline loops: CDR1 MNHEY, CDR2 SMNVEV (reference sequence). CDR3 length: 19 amino acids. V lost 7 bases and J 0 bases, leaving 25 bases between the germline ends. The CDR3 DNA sequence: TGTGCCAGCACCTCTCTGTCAGCGGGTTGGGGATCCTCTGGAAACACCATATATTTT. Translation gives CASTSLSAGWGSSGNTIYF.

The gene calls are TRBV18 and TRBJ1-2; 7 nucleotides align to TRBD1. Trimming removed 3 bases from V and 6 bases from J; junction bases left unmatched: 4. The germline V gene encodes CDR1 KGHSH and CDR2 LQKENI. The CDR3 is made up of 13 amino acids. In DNA, the CDR3 is TGTGCCAGCTCACCTGGGACAGTCCATGGCTACACCTTC. Protein sequence: CASSPGTVHGYTF.

The chain links TRBV29-1 to TRBJ2-1, with D possibly being TRBD1 (8 bases). CDR1 and CDR2 from the germline V gene are SQVTM and ANQGSEA. Trimming shortened V by 1 base and J by 5 bases, and 12 bases separated the two germline ends. CDR3 length: 14 residues. The CDR3 loop is CSVEGTGRDNEQFF. CDR3 bases: TGCAGCGTTGAAGGGACAGGGAGGGACAATGAGCAGTTCTTC.

The chain links TRBV5-1 to TRBJ1-5, with D hard to call. CDR3 length equals 13 residues. V lost 1 base and J 4 bases, leaving 6 bases between the germline ends. Germline V CDR1 and CDR2: SGHRS, YFSETQ. In DNA form, the CDR3 reads TGCGCCAGCAGCTTGAGAGGTAATCAGCCCCAGCATTTT. It translates to CASSLRGNQPQHF.

The chain combines TRBV28 with TRBJ1-2, with TRBD1 as a possible D gene (5 bases). The CDR3 sequence is 11 residues long. Between the trimmed V and J ends, which lost 8 bases and 2 bases, there was a span of 6 bases. Germline V gene data show CDR1 as MDHEN and CDR2 as SYDVKM. The CDR3 DNA follows: TGTGCCAGCGGGGCGAACTATGGCTACACCTTC. Protein: CASGANYGYTF.

J is TRBJ2-7 and V is TRBV13, with D unresolved. Germline CDR1 is PRHDT and CDR2 is FYEKMQ (reference sequence). The CDR3 is 12 residues long. Trimming took off 2 bases at V and 1 base at J, with 3 bases between the two ends. CDR3 residues: CASSLSSYEQYF. The DNA of the CDR3 is TGTGCCAGCAGCTTATCTTCCTACGAGCAGTACTTC.

The rearrangement uses TRBV11-1 and TRBJ2-3; D possibly corresponds to TRBD2 (5 bases). Germline V gene sequence: CDR1 SGHAT, CDR2 FQDESV (reference sequence). V gave up 4 bases and J gave up 2 bases, with 10 bases separating them. CDR3 length: 14 residues. In nucleotides, the CDR3 is TGTGCCAGCAGCTCTCAGCGGCTCACAGATACGCAGTATTTT. It specifies CASSSQRLTDTQYF.

V is TRBV7-2 and J is TRBJ2-1; D gene uncertain. The V gene lost 5 bases and the J gene lost 5 bases, with 19 bases spanning the gap. Germline CDR1 is SGHTA and CDR2 is FQGNSA. The CDR3 runs 16 residues. CDR3 residues: CASSLHPVTNNNEQFF. The CDR3 DNA follows: TGTGCCAGCAGCCTACACCCCGTGACAAATAACAATGAGCAGTTCTTC.

V gene TRBV28 combines with J gene TRBJ1-2, with D hard to call. Trimming took 5 bases from V and 3 from J, leaving 16 bases between them. Germline V CDR1 and CDR2: MDHEN, SYDVKM. The CDR3 covers 15 residues. The CDR3 loop reads CASSLQVRSYYGYTF. In nucleotides, the CDR3 is TGTGCCAGCAGTCTTCAGGTTCGGTCTTACTATGGCTACACCTTC.

The chain's CDR3 is CASVSAINYGYTF. The CDR3 bases are TGTGCCAGCGTCAGCGCGATTAACTATGGCTACACCTTC. The chain combines TRBV6-5 with TRBJ1-2; D not certain. The V gene lost 8 bases and the J gene lost 1 base, with 11 bases spanning the gap. CDR1 and CDR2 (germline): MNHEY, SVGAGI. The CDR3 consists of 13 residues.

This clone was counted a single time. The rearrangement joins TRBV15 to TRBJ2-1; D unresolved. The germline gives CDR1 LNHNV, CDR2 YYDKDF (reference sequence). The CDR3 loop spans 14 amino acids. Between the trimmed V and J ends, which lost 1 base and 6 bases, there was a span of 10 bases. CDR3 DNA: TGTGCCACCAGCAGAGTGGGTAGAGGCAATGAGCAGTTCTTC. Translation: CATSRVGRGNEQFF.

V usage is TRBV29-1 and J usage is TRBJ1-5; D is possibly TRBD1 (6 bases). Trimming removed 0 bases at V and 6 bases at J, with 15 bases between. This CDR3 is built from 15 residues. Germline CDR1 reads SQVTM; CDR2 reads ANQGSEA. The CDR3 sequence: CSVEEVRRGAQPQHF. The CDR3 DNA reads as TGCAGCGTTGAAGAGGTTCGCAGGGGAGCTCAGCCCCAGCATTTT.

The rearrangement uses TRBV29-1 and TRBJ1-2, with D unclear. The CDR3 has 13 amino acids. Germline-derived CDR1 and CDR2 are SQVTM and ANQGSEA. V was cut by 2 bases and J by 8 bases, with 15 bases left in between. CDR3 loop: CSVERGPTMGYTF. As DNA, the CDR3 is TGCAGCGTTGAACGTGGGCCGACTATGGGCTACACCTTC.

This chain uses TRBV29-1 with TRBJ2-5, with 7 bases fitting TRBD2. The CDR3 runs to 13 residues. In germline, CDR1 is SQVTM, CDR2 ANQGSEA. DNA of the CDR3: TGCAGTCAAAGTGGGGGGGACCAAGAGACCCAGTACTTC. Its protein product is CSQSGGDQETQYF.

This clone has just a few counts. The chain joins TRBV29-1 to TRBJ1-1, with TRBD1 as a possible D gene (5 bases). Germline-derived CDR1 and CDR2 are SQVTM and ANQGSEA. CDR3 length: 15 residues. The V gene lost 5 bases and the J gene lost 6 bases, with 22 bases spanning the gap. CDR3 nucleotides: TGCAGCGTTTGGGTACAGGAGGGGATATTAGCTGAAGCTTTCTTT. This gives the protein CSVWVQEGILAEAFF.

The gene calls are TRBV2 and TRBJ1-2; D remains ambiguous. Trimming left V 4 bases short and J 6 bases short, with 21 bases between. The CDR3 runs to 16 residues. The germline V gene encodes CDR1 SNHLY and CDR2 FYNNEI. The CDR3 coding sequence is TGTGCCAGCAGTGCAGTGCTGAGGTGGTCGCTGGATGGCTACACCTTC. Its protein is CASSAVLRWSLDGYTF.

J is TRBJ2-2 and V is TRBV3-1 (or the pseudogene TRBV3-2), with 8 bases that match TRBD1. Germline V gene data show CDR1 as LGHDT and CDR2 as YNNKEL (reference sequence). CDR3 size: 15 residues. Germline trimming cut 4 bases from V and 7 bases from J; bases unmatched to any gene: 8. The CDR3 protein is CASSPGQGMSGELFF. DNA for the CDR3: TGTGCCAGCAGCCCTGGACAGGGAATGAGCGGGGAGCTGTTTTTT.